The T cell receptor beta chain described here comes from a study of T cell responses to AZD1222 COVID-19 vaccine (dated by TCRdb to the early 2020s). Regarding the study in general: AZD1222 recipients whose second dose came at about 4 weeks and those whose second dose came at about 12 weeks were combined into one group, since spike-specific TCR depth and breadth did not differ between the two schedules. A total of 230 to 250 trial participants underwent TCR sequencing, of whom nearly 210 received two doses of AZD1222 and around 26 received two doses of the MenACWY control vaccine. Trial participants were enrolled by age into subgroups of 18-55, 56-69 and 70-plus years, and around 150, 29 and 61 TCR-sequenced participants, respectively, were included in these subgroups.

This sample's time point label indicates: baseline before first vaccination. Vaccinee samples came from UK trials COV001 and COV002, including a single-blind randomized controlled phase 2/3 trial of AZD1222 (ChAdOx1 nCoV-19) in healthy adults. For TCRbeta chain sequencing, PBMC samples from trial participants were taken at day 0 and at day 28 after the second dose. Measured from the cysteine to the phenylalanine, the CDR3 is 16 residues long. The DNA shown is the 48-base CDR3, in frame from base 1. Between the V and J ends, shortened by 5 bases and 0 bases respectively, the junction contains 11 bases. In the germline V gene, CDR1 corresponds to MRHNA and CDR2 to SNTAGT. Findings and caveats that apply to the study as a whole: Conclusions about previously exposed vaccinees are limited because only a handful of AZD1222 recipients were SARS-CoV-2 seropositive at baseline. No day 14 peak-response samples were available, so repertoires were characterized only after the peak T cell response. Most participants were white British and females outnumbered males, and the authors suggested that clonal diversity may have been underestimated. CD4 TCRs associated with the vaccine covered the entire spike protein, and the dominant responses were in regions 160-218 and 743-854. In the small 56-69-year group, the increase in depth fell short of significance, most likely because of low power. Reportedly, almost half of the unique spike-specific TCRs recognized epitopes lying outside the regions that are mutated in the B.1.351 and B.1.1.7 variants. A significant rise in spike-specific TCR breadth and depth was observed after two AZD1222 doses relative to day 0 and relative to MenACWY recipients.

The CDR3 regions of human TCRbeta chains were subjected to immunosequencing. Under the source paper's analysis protocol: Repertoire TCRs were checked for matches against a reference library of SARS-CoV-2-specific TCRs that had been generated using the MIRA antigen-specificity platform. Breadth was defined as the fraction of unique TCRs that were SARS-CoV-2-associated, and depth was defined as the fraction of total T cells that were SARS-CoV-2-associated. Each spike-specific TCR was assigned to its reactive spike region and to a CD4 or CD8 class using the MIRA data. Log10-transformed breadth and depth values were compared by one-way ANOVA with Sidak's multiple comparisons tests. This immuneACCESS table, as held by TCRdb, lists in-frame sequences with V and J called but not all clones. Of the missing ones, under half trace to an unresolved V gene in checked studies; the others have no known cause. V, J and clone size are taken as reported in that table, and D and trimming were inferred from the DNA itself. The table for this sample lists 95,000 to 150,000 clones; around nine tenths of them were counted only once. Approximately 1.2% of the sample belongs to the ten largest clones.

Regarding this clone: Its antigen is currently not known. No qualities accompany the bases; no much larger clone lies one base away.

The sequence was collected from an adult in good health. Sequencing was performed on peripheral blood, taken on day 0 of AZD1222 vaccination. Recombination connected TRBV6-4 to TRBJ2-6, with the identity of the D gene unclear. The DNA is as follows: TGTGCCAGCAGTTTGGGTCCCTACTCTGGGGCCAACGTCCTGACTTTC. The resulting protein is CASSLGPYSGANVLTF.